This TCR beta chain originates from a study of blood T cell repertoires in COVID-19. Study overall: Researchers got acute and convalescent COVID-19 samples from the United States, Italy and Spain. Sample material is recorded as cDNA or gDNA derived from T cells, B-cell-depleted T cells, or PBMCs.

With 5 bases clipped from V and 1 base from J, the junction kept 2 bases outside the gene matches. Germline V gene sequence: CDR1 MNHEY, CDR2 SVGEGT. This CDR3 has 14 amino acids. Original methodology: Amplification from reference gene primers served as the basis for estimated nucleated cell counts. TCRdb keeps only in-frame clones here, not all; method: immunoSEQ multiplex PCR. The V and J calls and clone size were taken over from that table, and D and trimming were inferred from the DNA. The sample lists 180,000 or so clones, approximately 81% occurring once. This clone was picked up one time. It was during active infection that Seattle patients were enrolled and then longitudinally followed.

Sequenced: peripheral blood. The chain is built from TRBV6-2 or TRBV6-3 and TRBJ2-1; TRBD2 agrees at 7 bases. This receptor was identified in an older person with COVID-19, enrolled during active disease. The CDR3 sequence: CASSRRGSYNEQFF. The CDR3 DNA follows: TGTGCCAGCAGTAGGCGGGGGTCCTACAATGAGCAGTTCTTC.